This is a list of T cell receptor beta chains from one sample in a study of T cell repertoires in ileal Crohn's disease. Clones were read by immunoSEQ multiplex PCR, and TCRdb kept only the in-frame ones, dropping some. The table has about 9,600 clones, less than 85% seen once; the top ten hold approximately 24%. The sequenced sample consisted of ileal tissue. Receptors originate from an adult with Crohn's disease. CDR3s include the opening cysteine and the closing phenylalanine or tryptophan. Fields, in order: D gene, clone size, V gene, J gene, CDR3 DNA, CDR3 protein. A D gene is named only where the DNA matches it firmly. A clone size is listed for some rows: how often the clone was seen (once, few, many), or a class if it is expanded.

d_gene: -; abundance: -; v_gene: TRBV19; j_gene: TRBJ1-4; CDR3nt: TGTGCCAGTACGGTGGGCTCAACTAATGAAAAACTGTTTTTT; CDR3aa: CASTVGSTNEKLFF
d_gene: TRBD1; abundance: -; v_gene: TRBV5-6; j_gene: TRBJ1-3; CDR3nt: TGTGCCAGCAGCTTGGAAAAGACAGGGCGCCCTGGAAACACCATATATTTT; CDR3aa: CASSLEKTGRPGNTIYF
d_gene: TRBD2; abundance: -; v_gene: TRBV7-6; j_gene: TRBJ2-7; CDR3nt: TGTGCCAGCAGCTTGAAGGCGGGTGGGACTAGTGGCTACGAGCAGTACTTC; CDR3aa: CASSLKAGGTSGYEQYF
d_gene: TRBD1; abundance: -; v_gene: TRBV5-1; j_gene: TRBJ2-3; CDR3nt: TGCGCCAGCAGCTTGGTGGGGACAGGGAGCACAGATACGCAGTATTTT; CDR3aa: CASSLVGTGSTDTQYF
d_gene: -; abundance: -; v_gene: TRBV5-1; j_gene: TRBJ2-3; CDR3nt: TGCGCCAGCAGCTTGGATCCAGGTGCAGATACGCAGTATTTT; CDR3aa: CASSLDPGADTQYF
d_gene: TRBD1; abundance: -; v_gene: TRBV11-3; j_gene: TRBJ2-2; CDR3nt: TGTGCCAGCAGCTTAGGCGAGACAGGGGCGGACACCGGGGAGCTGTTTTTT; CDR3aa: CASSLGETGADTGELFF
d_gene: TRBD1; abundance: once; v_gene: TRBV5-1; j_gene: TRBJ2-1; CDR3nt: TGCGCCAGCAGCTTGGGGGGACAGTCGGGCAATGAGCAGTTCTTC; CDR3aa: CASSLGGQSGNEQFF
d_gene: TRBD1; abundance: -; v_gene: TRBV5-4; j_gene: TRBJ1-4; CDR3nt: TGTGCCAGCAGCCGACAGGGTCTTTACAATGAAAAACTGTTTTTT; CDR3aa: CASSRQGLYNEKLFF
d_gene: -; abundance: once; v_gene: TRBV19; j_gene: TRBJ1-5; CDR3nt: TGTGCCAGTAGTATAGGAGGGAGCAATCAGCCCCAGCATTTT; CDR3aa: CASSIGGSNQPQHF
d_gene: TRBD1; abundance: medium-sized; v_gene: TRBV19; j_gene: TRBJ2-2; CDR3nt: TGTGCCAGTAGTAACGGCAGGGGGACCGGGGAGCTGTTTTTT; CDR3aa: CASSNGRGTGELFF
d_gene: TRBD2; abundance: -; v_gene: TRBV7-2; j_gene: TRBJ2-7; CDR3nt: TGTGCCAGCAGCTTAGCGCTAGCGGCGCAGTACTTC; CDR3aa: CASSLALAAQYF
d_gene: TRBD1; abundance: -; v_gene: TRBV4-2; j_gene: TRBJ2-7; CDR3nt: TGTGCCAGCAGCCCCACGTCGGGGACAGGGTCCTACGAGCAGTACTTC; CDR3aa: CASSPTSGTGSYEQYF
d_gene: TRBD1; abundance: once; v_gene: TRBV10-3; j_gene: TRBJ2-5; CDR3nt: TGTGCCATCAGTGACGGCAGGGGGTCAGAGACCCAGTACTTC; CDR3aa: CAISDGRGSETQYF
d_gene: -; abundance: once; v_gene: TRBV7-2; j_gene: TRBJ1-2; CDR3nt: TGTGCCAGCAGCTCGAACTCCGGGGGTTTTGGCTACACCTTC; CDR3aa: CASSSNSGGFGYTF
d_gene: -; abundance: few; v_gene: TRBV9; j_gene: TRBJ1-1; CDR3nt: TGTGCCAGCAGCGTGCAGGGGTTCAACACTGAAGCTTTCTTT; CDR3aa: CASSVQGFNTEAFF
d_gene: TRBD2; abundance: few; v_gene: TRBV5-6; j_gene: TRBJ2-4; CDR3nt: TGTGCCAGCAGCTTTCTTGGTGGAGCGGGGGGCGGGGGCATTCAGTACTTC; CDR3aa: CASSFLGGAGGGGIQYF
d_gene: TRBD1; abundance: -; v_gene: TRBV30; j_gene: TRBJ1-2; CDR3nt: TGTGCCTTCCGGGACAGGGGGCTGGATGGCTACACCTTC; CDR3aa: CAFRDRGLDGYTF
d_gene: TRBD1; abundance: once; v_gene: TRBV6-6; j_gene: TRBJ2-5; CDR3nt: TGTGCCAGCAGTTACCCCATGGACAGGGGGCAAGAGACCCAGTACTTC; CDR3aa: CASSYPMDRGQETQYF
d_gene: -; abundance: -; v_gene: TRBV18; j_gene: TRBJ2-7; CDR3nt: TGTGCCAGCTCACCTGAGGCGATACCTTCCTACGAGCAGTACTTC; CDR3aa: CASSPEAIPSYEQYF
d_gene: -; abundance: -; v_gene: TRBV9; j_gene: TRBJ1-6; CDR3nt: TGTGCCAGCAGCGTTCGACAGGAAAATTCACCCCTCCACTTT; CDR3aa: CASSVRQENSPLHF
d_gene: -; abundance: -; v_gene: TRBV19; j_gene: TRBJ1-2; CDR3nt: TGTGCCAGTAGTATTGAGCTTACTAACTATGGCTACACCTTC; CDR3aa: CASSIELTNYGYTF
d_gene: TRBD1; abundance: -; v_gene: TRBV11-2; j_gene: TRBJ2-1; CDR3nt: TGTGCCAGCAGCTTAGAAGGGACAGGGCAGGCTGAGCAGTTCTTC; CDR3aa: CASSLEGTGQAEQFF
d_gene: TRBD1; abundance: -; v_gene: TRBV6-5; j_gene: TRBJ2-5; CDR3nt: TGTGCCAGCAGTTACTCGACCAGGGGGCTGGAGACCCAGTACTTC; CDR3aa: CASSYSTRGLETQYF
d_gene: TRBD1; abundance: few; v_gene: TRBV11-2; j_gene: TRBJ2-7; CDR3nt: TGTGCCAGCAGCTTAGATAAGGGGGCGCACGAGCAGTACTTC; CDR3aa: CASSLDKGAHEQYF
d_gene: TRBD2; abundance: few; v_gene: TRBV28; j_gene: TRBJ2-1; CDR3nt: TGTGCCAGCAGTTTACCCCCTCCCAGCGGGAGAGGTGAGCAGTTCTTC; CDR3aa: CASSLPPPSGRGEQFF
d_gene: -; abundance: -; v_gene: TRBV5-6; j_gene: TRBJ1-2; CDR3nt: TGTGCCAGCAGCGGGTCAGGGAACTATGGCTACACCTTC; CDR3aa: CASSGSGNYGYTF